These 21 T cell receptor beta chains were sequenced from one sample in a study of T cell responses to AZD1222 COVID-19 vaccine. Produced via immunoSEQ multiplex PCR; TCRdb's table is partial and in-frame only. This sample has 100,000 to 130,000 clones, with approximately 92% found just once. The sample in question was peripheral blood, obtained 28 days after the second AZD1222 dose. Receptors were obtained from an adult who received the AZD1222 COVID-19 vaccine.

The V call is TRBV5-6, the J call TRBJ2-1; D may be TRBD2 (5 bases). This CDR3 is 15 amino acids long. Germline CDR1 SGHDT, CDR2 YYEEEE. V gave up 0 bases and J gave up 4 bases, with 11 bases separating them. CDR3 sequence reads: CASSLERPFYNEQFF. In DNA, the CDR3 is TGTGCCAGCAGCTTGGAGCGGCCTTTTTACAATGAGCAGTTCTTC.

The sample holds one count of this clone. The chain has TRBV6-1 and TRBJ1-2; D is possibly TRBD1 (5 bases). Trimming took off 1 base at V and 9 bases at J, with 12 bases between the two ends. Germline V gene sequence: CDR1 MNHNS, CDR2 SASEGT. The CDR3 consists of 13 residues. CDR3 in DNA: TGTGCCAGCAGTGAAGGTATGGGGGGAAGCTACACCTTC. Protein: CASSEGMGGSYTF.

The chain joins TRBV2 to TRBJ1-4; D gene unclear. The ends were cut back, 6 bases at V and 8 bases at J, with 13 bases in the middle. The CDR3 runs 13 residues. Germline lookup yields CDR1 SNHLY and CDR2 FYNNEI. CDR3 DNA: TGTGCCAGCAGACAGCGTGTATACGAAAAACTGTTTTTT. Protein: CASRQRVYEKLFF.

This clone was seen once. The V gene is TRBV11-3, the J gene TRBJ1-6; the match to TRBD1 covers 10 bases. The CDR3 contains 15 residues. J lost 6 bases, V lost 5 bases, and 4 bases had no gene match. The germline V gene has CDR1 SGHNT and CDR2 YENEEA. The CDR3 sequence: CASSPGTGVNSPLHF. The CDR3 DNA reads TGTGCCAGCAGCCCTGGGACAGGGGTTAATTCACCCCTCCACTTT.

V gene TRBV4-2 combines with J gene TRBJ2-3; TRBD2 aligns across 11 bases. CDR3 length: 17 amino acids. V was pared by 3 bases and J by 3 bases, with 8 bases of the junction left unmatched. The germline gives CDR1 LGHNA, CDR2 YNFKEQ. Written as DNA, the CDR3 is TGTGCCAGCAGCCAGGTATCACTAGCGGGAGTTACAGATACGCAGTATTTT. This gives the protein CASSQVSLAGVTDTQYF.

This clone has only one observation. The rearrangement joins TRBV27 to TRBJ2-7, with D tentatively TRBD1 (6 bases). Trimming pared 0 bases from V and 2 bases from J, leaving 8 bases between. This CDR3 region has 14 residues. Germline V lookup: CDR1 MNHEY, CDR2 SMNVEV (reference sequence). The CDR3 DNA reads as TGTGCCAGCAGTTTATCCGGGACAACCTACGAGCAGTACTTC. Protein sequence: CASSLSGTTYEQYF.

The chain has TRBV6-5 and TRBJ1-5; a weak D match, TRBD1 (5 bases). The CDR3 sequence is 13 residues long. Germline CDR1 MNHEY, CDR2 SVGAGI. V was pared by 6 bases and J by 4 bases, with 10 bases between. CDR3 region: CASSRRGNQPQHF. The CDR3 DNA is TGTGCCAGCAGCCGCCGGGGGAATCAGCCCCAGCATTTT.

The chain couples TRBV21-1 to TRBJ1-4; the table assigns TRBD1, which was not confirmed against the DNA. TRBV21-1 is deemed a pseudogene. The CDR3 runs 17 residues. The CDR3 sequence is CASSNIGQNATNEKLFF. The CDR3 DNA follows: TGTGCCAGCAGCAATATTGGCCAAAATGCAACTAATGAAAAACTGTTTTTT.

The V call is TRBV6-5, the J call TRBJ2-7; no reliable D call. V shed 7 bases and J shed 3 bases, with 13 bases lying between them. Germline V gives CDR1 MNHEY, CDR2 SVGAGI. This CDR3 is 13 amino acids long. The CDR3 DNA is TGTGCCAGCACAACAGCAGGAATCTACGAGCAGTACTTC. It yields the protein CASTTAGIYEQYF.

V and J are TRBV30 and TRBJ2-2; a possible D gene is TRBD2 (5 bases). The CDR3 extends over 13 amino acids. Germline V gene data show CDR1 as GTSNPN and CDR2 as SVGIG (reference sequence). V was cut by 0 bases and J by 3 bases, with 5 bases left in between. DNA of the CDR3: TGTGCCTGGAGTGTGGGAGACACCGGGGAGCTGTTTTTT. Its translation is CAWSVGDTGELFF.

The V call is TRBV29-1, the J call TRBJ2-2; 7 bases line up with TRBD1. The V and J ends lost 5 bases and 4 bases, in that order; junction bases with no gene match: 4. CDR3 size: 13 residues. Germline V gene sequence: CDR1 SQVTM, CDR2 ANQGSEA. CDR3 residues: CSVTGVRTGELFF. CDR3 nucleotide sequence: TGCAGCGTTACAGGGGTCCGCACCGGGGAGCTGTTTTTT.

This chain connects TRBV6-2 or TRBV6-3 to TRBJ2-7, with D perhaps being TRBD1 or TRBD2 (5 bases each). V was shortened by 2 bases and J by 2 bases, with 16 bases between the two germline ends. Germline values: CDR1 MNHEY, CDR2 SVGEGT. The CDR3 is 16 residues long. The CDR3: CASSYKPGTVTYEQYF. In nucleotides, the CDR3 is TGTGCCAGCAGTTACAAACCCGGGACGGTAACCTACGAGCAGTACTTC.

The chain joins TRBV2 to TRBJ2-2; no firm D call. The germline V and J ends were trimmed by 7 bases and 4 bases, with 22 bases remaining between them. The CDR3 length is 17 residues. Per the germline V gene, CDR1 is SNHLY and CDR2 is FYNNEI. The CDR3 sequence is CASTFPSGLDGTGELFF. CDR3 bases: TGTGCCAGCACCTTTCCCTCAGGCCTAGATGGCACCGGGGAGCTGTTTTTT. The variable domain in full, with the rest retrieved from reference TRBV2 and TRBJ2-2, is EPEVTQTPSHQVTQMGQEVILRCVPISNHLYFYWYRQILGQKVEFLVSFYNNEISEKSEIFDDQFSVERPDGSNFTLKIRSTKLEDSAMYFCASTFPSGLDGTGELFFGEGSRLTVL.

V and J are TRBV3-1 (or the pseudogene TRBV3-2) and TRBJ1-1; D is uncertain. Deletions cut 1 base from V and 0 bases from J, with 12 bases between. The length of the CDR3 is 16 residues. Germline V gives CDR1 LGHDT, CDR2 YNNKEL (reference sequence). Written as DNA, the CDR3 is TGTGCCAGCAGCCAAGGCGGGAGGGTGATGAACACTGAAGCTTTCTTT. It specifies CASSQGGRVMNTEAFF.

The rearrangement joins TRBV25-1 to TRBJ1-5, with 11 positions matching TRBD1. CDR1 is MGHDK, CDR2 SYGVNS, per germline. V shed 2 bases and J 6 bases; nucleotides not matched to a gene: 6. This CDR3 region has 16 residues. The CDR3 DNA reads TGTGCCAGCAGTGAAATGGGACAGGGGGAGGGTCAGCCCCAGCATTTT. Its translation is CASSEMGQGEGQPQHF. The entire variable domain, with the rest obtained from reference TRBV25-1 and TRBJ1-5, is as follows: EADIYQTPRYLVIGTGKKITLECSQTMGHDKMYWYQQDPGMELHLIHYSYGVNSTEKGDLSSESTVSRIRTEHFPLTLESARPSHTSQYLCASSEMGQGEGQPQHFGDGTRLSIL.

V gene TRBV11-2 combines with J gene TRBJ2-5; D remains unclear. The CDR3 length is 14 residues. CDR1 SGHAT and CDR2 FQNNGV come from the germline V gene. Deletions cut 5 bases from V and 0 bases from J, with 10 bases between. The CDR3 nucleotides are TGTGCCAGCAGCCACCCGCCCCACCAAGAGACCCAGTACTTC. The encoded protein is CASSHPPHQETQYF.

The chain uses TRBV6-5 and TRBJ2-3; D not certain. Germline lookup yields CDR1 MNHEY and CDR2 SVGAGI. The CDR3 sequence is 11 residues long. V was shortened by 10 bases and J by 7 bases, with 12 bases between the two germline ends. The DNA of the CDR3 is TGTGCCACCGGGCTAGAACATACGCAGTATTTT. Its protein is CATGLEHTQYF.

The CDR3 here is CAGSAHGNTIYF. CDR3 in DNA: TGTGCCGGAAGTGCCCATGGAAACACCATATATTTT. This sequence joins TRBV30 and TRBJ1-3, with D uncertain. Germline values: CDR1 GTSNPN, CDR2 SVGIG (reference sequence). The length of the CDR3 is 12 residues. With 8 bases removed from V and 3 bases from J, the gap between germline ends came to 11 bases.

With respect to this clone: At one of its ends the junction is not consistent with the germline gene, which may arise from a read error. CDR3: CASTQGGREGSYNEQFF. The CDR3 bases are TGCGCCAGCACCCAAGGGGGGCGGGAGGGATCCTACAATGAGCAGTTCTTC. The J gene is TRBJ2-1, the V gene TRBV4-1; 9 positions agree with TRBD2. The CDR3 has 17 residues. CDR1 MGHRA and CDR2 YSYEKL come from the germline V gene.

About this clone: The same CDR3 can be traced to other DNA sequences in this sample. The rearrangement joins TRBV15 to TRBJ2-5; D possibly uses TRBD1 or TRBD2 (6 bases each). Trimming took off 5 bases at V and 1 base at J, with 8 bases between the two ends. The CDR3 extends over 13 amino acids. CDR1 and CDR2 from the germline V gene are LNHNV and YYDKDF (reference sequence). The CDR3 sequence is CATSGGPQETQYF. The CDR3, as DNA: TGTGCCACCAGCGGGGGGCCCCAAGAGACCCAGTACTTC.

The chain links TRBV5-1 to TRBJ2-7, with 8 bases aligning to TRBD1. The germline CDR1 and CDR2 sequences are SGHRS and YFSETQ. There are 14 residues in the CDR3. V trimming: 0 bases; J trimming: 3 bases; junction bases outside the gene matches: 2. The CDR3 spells CASSLDGQGYEQYF. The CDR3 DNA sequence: TGCGCCAGCAGCTTGGATGGACAGGGCTACGAGCAGTACTTC.